The rows below give T cell receptor beta chains drawn from one sample of a study of glioma-infiltrating T cells after dendritic cell vaccination. TCRdb's copy holds only in-frame clones and misses some; the assay was immunoSEQ multiplex PCR. The sample has under 100,000 clones, around 85% seen once. The sequences come from blood, collected before dendritic cell vaccination. The source of these receptors is a human donor with glioblastoma. CDR3s leave out the opening cysteine and the closing phenylalanine or tryptophan. Each record gives: J gene, CDR3 length, V gene, CDR3 protein.

>TRBJ1-6|11|TRBV2
ATHGRGWSPLH
>TRBJ1-2|13|TRBV7-2
ASSSPSGGRGGYT
>TRBJ2-7|12|TRBV6-4
ASSDGQVSPTLY
>TRBJ1-2|14|TRBV5-1
ASWGGQGSSSYGYT
>TRBJ2-3|14|TRBV6-5
ASSYSGLAGPDTQY
>TRBJ2-2|13|TRBV2
ASSETGQGTGELF
>TRBJ1-2|12|TRBV5-1
ASSAGTDSYGYT
>TRBJ2-3|12|TRBV9
ASSVASGGLAQY
>TRBJ1-2|11|TRBV27
ASSLYGAYGYT
>TRBJ1-4|12|TRBV5-6
ASSYDRGLGGLF
>TRBJ1-2|12|TRBV5-6
ASSPGGRGYGYT
>TRBJ2-7|12|TRBV23-1
ASSPRTDFYEQY